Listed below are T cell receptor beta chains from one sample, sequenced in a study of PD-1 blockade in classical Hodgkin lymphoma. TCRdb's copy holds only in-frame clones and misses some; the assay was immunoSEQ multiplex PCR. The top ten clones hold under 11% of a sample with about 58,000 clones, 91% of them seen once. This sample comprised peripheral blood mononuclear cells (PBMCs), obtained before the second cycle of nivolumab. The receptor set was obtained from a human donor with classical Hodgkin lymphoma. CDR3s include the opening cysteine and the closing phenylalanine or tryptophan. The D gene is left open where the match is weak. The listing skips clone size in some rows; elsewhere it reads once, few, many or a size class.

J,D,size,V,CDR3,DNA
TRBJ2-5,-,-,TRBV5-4,CASSLANWTQPQETQYF,TGTGCCAGCAGCTTGGCCAATTGGACCCAACCTCAAGAGACCCAGTACTTC
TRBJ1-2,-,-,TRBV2,CASSEAGNLNYGYTF,TGTGCCAGCAGTGAGGCCGGGAACCTTAACTATGGCTACACCTTC
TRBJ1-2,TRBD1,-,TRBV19,CASSIGTGEGYGYTF,TGTGCCAGTAGTATAGGGACAGGGGAGGGCTATGGCTACACCTTC
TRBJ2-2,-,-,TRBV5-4,CASPGVGLNTGELFF,TGTGCCAGCCCCGGTGTTGGGCTGAACACCGGGGAGCTGTTTTTT
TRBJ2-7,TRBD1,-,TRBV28,CASSLTLRDRVAYEQYF,TGTGCCAGCAGTTTAACTTTGAGGGACAGGGTCGCCTACGAGCAGTACTTC
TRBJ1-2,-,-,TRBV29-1,CSVWTWIYGYTF,TGCAGCGTATGGACTTGGATCTATGGCTACACCTTC
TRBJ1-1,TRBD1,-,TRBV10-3,CASKTQGARGNTEAFF,TGTGCCAGCAAGACCCAGGGGGCGCGGGGTAACACTGAAGCTTTCTTT
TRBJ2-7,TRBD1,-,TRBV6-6,CASSYRTGGHEQYF,TGTGCCAGCAGTTATAGGACAGGGGGCCACGAGCAGTACTTC
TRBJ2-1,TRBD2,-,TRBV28,CASSLPGLAGYNEQFF,TGTGCCAGCAGTTTACCGGGACTAGCGGGATACAATGAGCAGTTCTTC
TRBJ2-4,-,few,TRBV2,CASSGDTLLAKNIQYF,TGTGCCAGCAGTGGTGACACGCTACTAGCCAAAAACATTCAGTACTTC
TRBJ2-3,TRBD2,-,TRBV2,CATDSGSTDTQYF,TGTGCCACCGATAGCGGGAGCACAGATACGCAGTATTTT
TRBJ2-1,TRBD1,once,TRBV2,CASSVGTGGLGIVNEQFF,TGTGCCAGCAGTGTAGGGACAGGGGGCCTCGGCATTGTCAATGAGCAGTTCTTC
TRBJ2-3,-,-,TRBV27,CASSFQPETTQYF,TGTGCCAGCAGTTTTCAGCCGGAGACTACGCAGTATTTT
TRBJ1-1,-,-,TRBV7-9,CASSLGNGETEAFF,TGTGCCAGCAGCTTGGGCAACGGGGAGACTGAAGCTTTCTTT
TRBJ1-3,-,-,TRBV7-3,CASSFLGVGNTIYF,TGTGCCAGCAGCTTTTTAGGGGTCGGAAACACCATATATTTT
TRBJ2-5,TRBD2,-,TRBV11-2,CASSPRTSGGAFKTQYF,TGTGCCAGCAGCCCTCGGACTAGCGGGGGGGCCTTCAAGACCCAGTACTTC
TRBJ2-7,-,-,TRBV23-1,CASLDGERGVTYEQYF,TGCGCCAGTTTGGACGGGGAAAGAGGGGTAACCTACGAGCAGTACTTC
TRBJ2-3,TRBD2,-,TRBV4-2,CASSREKLAGSADTQYF,TGTGCCAGCAGCCGCGAGAAGTTAGCGGGATCTGCAGATACGCAGTATTTT
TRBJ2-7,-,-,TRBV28,CASSPGPVIYEQYF,TGTGCCAGCAGTCCGGGTCCGGTTATATACGAGCAGTACTTC
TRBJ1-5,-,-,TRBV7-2,CASSETYQPQHF,TGTGCCAGCAGTGAAACGTATCAGCCCCAGCATTTT
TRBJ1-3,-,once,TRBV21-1,CASSKLQGRINIHTIYF,TGTGCCAGCAGCAAACTCCAGGGGAGGATTAACATCCACACCATATATTTT
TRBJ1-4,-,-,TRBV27,CASSSQGNEKLFF,TGTGCCAGCAGTTCACAGGGTAATGAAAAACTGTTTTTT
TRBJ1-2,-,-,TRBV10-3,CAMGTDYGYTF,TGTGCCATGGGGACCGACTATGGCTACACCTTC
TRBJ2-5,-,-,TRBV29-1,CSVEARATWKTQYF,TGCAGCGTTGAAGCCAGGGCCACGTGGAAGACCCAGTACTTC
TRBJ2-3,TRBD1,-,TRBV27,CASSSSNLGQGARDTQYF,TGTGCCAGCAGTTCATCCAACCTCGGACAGGGGGCAAGAGATACGCAGTATTTT
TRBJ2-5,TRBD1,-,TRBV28,CASSLGQGARETQYF,TGTGCCAGCAGTTTGGGGCAGGGGGCGCGGGAGACCCAGTACTTC
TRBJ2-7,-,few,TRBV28,CASRLPEGDEQYF,TGTGCCAGCAGATTACCTGAGGGTGACGAGCAGTACTTC
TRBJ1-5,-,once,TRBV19,CASSLQGLNQPQHF,TGTGCCAGTAGTCTCCAAGGGTTGAATCAGCCCCAGCATTTT
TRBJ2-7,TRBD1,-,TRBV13,CASSFRFRTGSTEQYF,TGTGCCAGCAGCTTCAGATTTAGGACAGGGTCGACCGAGCAGTACTTC
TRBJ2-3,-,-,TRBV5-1,CASSSGLQWEDTQYF,TGCGCCAGCAGCTCGGGCCTACAGTGGGAAGATACGCAGTATTTT
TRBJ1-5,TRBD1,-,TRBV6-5,CASSYKGQGTGQPQHF,TGTGCCAGCAGTTACAAGGGACAGGGGACGGGTCAGCCCCAGCATTTT